These 23 T cell receptor beta chains share one sample of origin, sequenced in a study of T-cell reconstitution after alpha-beta-depleted transplantation in children. Preparation of the TCRbeta library involved a method that used unique molecular identifiers. TCRdb processed the PCR reads anew with MiXCR; each CDR3 protein has one entry. The sample lists hundreds of thousands of distinct CDR3 sequences; around 12% were seen once. The sample was PBMCs, taken before TCRalphabeta/CD19-depleted stem cell transplant. These receptors were collected from a girl aged 2-9 years with congenital amegakaryocytic thrombocytopenia, due to receive a stem cell transplant.

This clonotype was observed many times. The V call is TRBV29-1, the J call TRBJ1-1; possible D gene TRBD1, 5 bases. The CDR3 contains 14 residues. The germline V gene has CDR1 SQVTM and CDR2 ANQGSEA. The V end was cut by 1 base, the J end by 8 bases, with 17 bases between. The CDR3, as DNA: TGCAGCGTTGAAGTGGTGATACAAGGGGCCGAAGCTTTCTTT. This encodes CSVEVVIQGAEAFF.

The genes are TRBV18 and TRBJ2-4; D is unclear. Deletions cut 4 bases from V and 0 bases from J, with 13 bases between. Germline CDR1 is KGHSH and CDR2 is LQKENI. The CDR3 spans 16 residues. CDR3 residues: CASSQRSPVAKNIQYF. The CDR3 DNA reads as TGTGCCAGCTCACAACGTAGCCCTGTAGCCAAAAACATTCAGTACTTC.

The sample holds a few counts of this clonotype. The V gene is TRBV7-6, the J gene TRBJ2-3, with D possibly matching TRBD2 (5 bases). This CDR3 has 17 amino acids. Trimming left V 2 bases short and J 0 bases short, with 15 bases between. The germline V gene has CDR1 SGHVS and CDR2 FNYEAQ. The CDR3 DNA is TGTGCCAGCAGCTTATTGTTTGGCGGGTCTAGCACAGATACGCAGTATTTT. It codes for CASSLLFGGSSTDTQYF.

This clonotype has just a few counts. This chain joins TRBV5-1 and TRBJ2-1; 8 bases are shared with TRBD2. Looked up from germline, CDR1 is SGHRS and CDR2 is YFSETQ. V lost 0 bases to trimming and J lost 6 bases; unmatched junction nucleotides: 5. This CDR3 contains 15 residues. The CDR3 nucleotides read TGCGCCAGCAGCTTGGCCCCGGGAGGGCCCAATGAGCAGTTCTTC. Protein: CASSLAPGGPNEQFF.

This clonotype came up many times. The chain has TRBV6-1 and TRBJ2-5; D call uncertain. Germline V gives CDR1 MNHNS, CDR2 SASEGT. Trimming took off 2 bases at V and 5 bases at J, with 15 bases between the two ends. This CDR3 contains 15 residues. The CDR3 protein is CASSERWASQETQYF. The CDR3 nucleotides read TGTGCCAGCAGTGAACGGTGGGCCAGCCAGGAGACCCAGTACTTC.

This clonotype was seen ten or more times. The chain has TRBV20-1 and TRBJ2-7; maybe TRBD1 (6 bases). V gave up 3 bases and J gave up 2 bases, with 11 bases separating them. This CDR3 contains 13 residues. Germline CDR1 DFQATT, CDR2 SNEGSKA (reference sequence). CDR3 protein: CSASRTETYEQYF. The CDR3 nucleotides are TGCAGTGCTAGTAGGACAGAAACCTACGAGCAGTACTTC.

There are many counts of this clonotype. This chain joins TRBV24-1 and TRBJ2-5, with unresolved D. This CDR3 is built from 19 residues. Looked up from germline, CDR1 is KGHDR and CDR2 is SFDVKD. Trimming left V 1 base short and J 2 bases short, with 22 bases between. This chain's CDR3 is CATSDLKSFGRTPQETQYF. Written as DNA, the CDR3 is TGTGCCACCAGTGATTTAAAGAGTTTCGGCCGAACCCCTCAAGAGACCCAGTACTTC.

This clonotype was recorded many times. V gene TRBV29-1 combines with J gene TRBJ2-3; no firm D call. The CDR3 totals 10 residues. The ends were cut back, 6 bases at V and 2 bases at J, with 3 bases in the middle. The V gene's germline CDR1 is SQVTM and CDR2 ANQGSEA. CDR3 nucleotide sequence: TGCAGCGTCCACACAGATACGCAGTATTTT. Protein product: CSVHTDTQYF.

This clonotype was found many times. The rearrangement uses TRBV10-3 and TRBJ2-2; D remains unclear. The CDR3 is 18 residues long. The germline gives CDR1 ENHRY, CDR2 SYGVKD. With 6 bases removed from V and 7 bases from J, the gap between germline ends came to 27 bases. CDR3 DNA: TGTGCCATCAGACCCGCCGTCTACTCCGATCTACGTGGCGGGGAGCTGTTTTTT. Translated, it gives CAIRPAVYSDLRGGELFF.

This clonotype was observed many times. The chain uses TRBV29-1 and TRBJ2-3, with D uncertain. CDR3 length equals 13 residues. The V gene's germline CDR1 is SQVTM and CDR2 ANQGSEA. V shed 3 bases and J shed 4 bases, with 11 bases lying between them. The CDR3 loop is CSVEYRAADTQYF. DNA of the CDR3: TGCAGCGTTGAGTATAGGGCCGCAGATACGCAGTATTTT.

This clonotype was detected ten times or more. This rearrangement joins TRBV12-3 or TRBV12-4 to TRBJ2-6, with D unclear. The CDR3 consists of 13 residues. Trimming shortened V by 8 bases and J by 0 bases, and 5 bases separated the two germline ends. The CDR3 DNA follows: TGTGCCAGCGGTTACTCTGGGGCCAACGTCCTGACTTTC. Protein sequence: CASGYSGANVLTF.

This clonotype came up many times. The chain couples TRBV7-2 to TRBJ2-1, with 11 bases matching TRBD2. CDR1 is SGHTA, CDR2 FQGNSA, per germline. The V gene end was trimmed by 4 bases and the J gene end by 7 bases; junction bases not matched to a gene: 9. The CDR3 sequence is 16 residues long. CDR3 sequence (DNA): TGTGCCAGCAGCTCTCGCAGACGACTAGCGGGGAATGAGCAGTTCTTC. Its protein is CASSSRRRLAGNEQFF.

This clonotype was seen only a few times. The genes are TRBV20-1 and TRBJ2-1; D gene unclear. Germline V gives CDR1 DFQATT, CDR2 SNEGSKA (reference sequence). Trimming stripped 0 bases from V and 2 bases from J, with 14 bases between. The CDR3 consists of 16 residues. The CDR3 spells CSARDLTPATYNEQFF. The CDR3 bases are TGCAGTGCTAGAGATCTCACCCCCGCCACCTACAATGAGCAGTTCTTC.

The chain employs TRBV5-1 and TRBJ2-1, with TRBD2 matching over 7 bases. The CDR3 loop spans 23 amino acids. With 4 bases clipped from V and 0 bases from J, the junction kept 28 bases outside the gene matches. Germline V gene lookup returns CDR1 SGHRS and CDR2 YFSETQ. The CDR3: CASSRTISLPIGLVQSSYNEQFF. The CDR3 DNA reads TGCGCCAGCAGCCGGACTATATCCCTCCCGATAGGACTAGTTCAGAGCTCCTACAATGAGCAGTTCTTC.

Many counts were recorded for this clonotype. The chain employs TRBV6-5 and TRBJ1-5; D possibly corresponds to TRBD1 (5 bases). In germline, CDR1 is MNHEY, CDR2 SVGAGI. Trimming took off 1 base at V and 2 bases at J, with 21 bases between the two ends. This CDR3 is built from 19 residues. CDR3 DNA sequence: TGTGCCAGCAGTTACTGGTCCCCTTGGGAACGGGGGGGCAATCAGCCCCAGCATTTT. Translating it yields CASSYWSPWERGGNQPQHF.

This clonotype was picked up a small number of times. The chain uses TRBV4-1 and TRBJ2-7; D uncertain. The CDR3 contains 14 residues. Trimming pared 0 bases from V and 4 bases from J, leaving 10 bases between. Germline CDR1 is MGHRA and CDR2 is YSYEKL. The CDR3: CASSQDQGSYEQYF. CDR3 DNA sequence: TGCGCCAGCAGCCAAGATCAAGGATCTTACGAGCAGTACTTC.

V is TRBV5-1 and J is TRBJ2-3; TRBD1 or TRBD2 may be the D gene (5 bases each). V lost 1 base, J lost 2 bases, and 11 bases lay in between. The length of the CDR3 is 15 residues. Germline CDR1 SGHRS, CDR2 YFSETQ. The CDR3 spells CASSLRDGHTDTQYF. In DNA form, the CDR3 reads TGCGCCAGCAGCTTGCGGGACGGACACACAGATACGCAGTATTTT.

This clonotype was recorded many times. The chain couples TRBV4-1 to TRBJ1-6; D is uncertain. The V gene's germline CDR1 is MGHRA and CDR2 YSYEKL. The CDR3 spans 12 residues. V lost 1 base and J lost 10, with 5 bases in between. The chain's CDR3 is CASSQVWSPLHF. The DNA for the CDR3 is TGCGCCAGCAGCCAAGTATGGTCACCCCTCCACTTT.

The rearrangement uses TRBV28 and TRBJ1-4; 8 nucleotides match TRBD1. The trim removed 5 bases at V and 5 bases at J, leaving 13 bases unmatched. CDR1 is MDHEN and CDR2 is SYDVKM in the germline V gene. This CDR3 has 17 amino acids. The CDR3 DNA is TGTGCCAGCAGTCACCCGGGACAGGACGCCTCGAATGAAAAACTGTTTTTT. It specifies CASSHPGQDASNEKLFF.

This clonotype was counted at least ten times. J is TRBJ1-1 and V is TRBV28, with a weak D call TRBD1 (5 bases). The V end was cut by 11 bases, the J end by 1 base, with 14 bases between. Germline values: CDR1 MDHEN, CDR2 SYDVKM. CDR3 length: 13 residues. Here the CDR3 DNA reads TGTGCCGGAACTCGCAGGGAGAACACTGAAGCTTTCTTT. It encodes CAGTRRENTEAFF.

A single count supports this clonotype. The junction departs from the called germline gene at one end, perhaps through a read error. This sequence joins TRBV5-1 and TRBJ2-1; the match to TRBD2 covers 7 bases. The CDR3 has 15 residues. Germline CDR1 reads SGHRS; CDR2 reads YFSETQ. The CDR3 nucleotides are TGCGCCAGCAGCACTAGCGCGAGCTCCCACAATGAGCAGTTCTTC. The encoded protein is CASSTSASSHNEQFF.

The chain employs TRBV12-3 or TRBV12-4 and TRBJ2-3; TRBD1 might be the D (5 bases). The CDR3 runs to 16 residues. V was clipped by 6 bases and J by 3 bases, with 19 bases between them. CDR3 sequence: CASSPKGQGMTDTQYF. The CDR3 region has the DNA TGTGCCAGCAGCCCTAAGGGGCAGGGTATGACAGATACGCAGTATTTT.

This chain uses TRBV6-5 with TRBJ1-1; D call uncertain. The CDR3 is 15 amino acids. Germline V gene lookup returns CDR1 MNHEY and CDR2 SVGAGI. Trimming shortened V by 0 bases and J by 6 bases, and 14 bases separated the two germline ends. The CDR3 DNA sequence: TGTGCCAGCAGTTACTCACCCGGGGAACTCGCTGAAGCTTTCTTT. Translated, it gives CASSYSPGELAEAFF.